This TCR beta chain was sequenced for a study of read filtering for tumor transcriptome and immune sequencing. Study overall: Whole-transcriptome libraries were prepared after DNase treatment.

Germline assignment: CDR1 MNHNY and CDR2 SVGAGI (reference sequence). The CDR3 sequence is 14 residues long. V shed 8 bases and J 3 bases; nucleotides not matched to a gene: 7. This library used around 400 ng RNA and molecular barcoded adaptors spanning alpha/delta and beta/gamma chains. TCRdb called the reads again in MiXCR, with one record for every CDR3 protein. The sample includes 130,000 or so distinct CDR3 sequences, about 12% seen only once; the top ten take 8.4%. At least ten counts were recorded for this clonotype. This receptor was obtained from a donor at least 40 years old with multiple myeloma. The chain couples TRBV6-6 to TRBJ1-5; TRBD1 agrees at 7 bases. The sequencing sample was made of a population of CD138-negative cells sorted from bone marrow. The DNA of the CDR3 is TGTGCCAGCTTCCTCGGGACAGACAATCAGCCCCAGCATTTT. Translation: CASFLGTDNQPQHF.